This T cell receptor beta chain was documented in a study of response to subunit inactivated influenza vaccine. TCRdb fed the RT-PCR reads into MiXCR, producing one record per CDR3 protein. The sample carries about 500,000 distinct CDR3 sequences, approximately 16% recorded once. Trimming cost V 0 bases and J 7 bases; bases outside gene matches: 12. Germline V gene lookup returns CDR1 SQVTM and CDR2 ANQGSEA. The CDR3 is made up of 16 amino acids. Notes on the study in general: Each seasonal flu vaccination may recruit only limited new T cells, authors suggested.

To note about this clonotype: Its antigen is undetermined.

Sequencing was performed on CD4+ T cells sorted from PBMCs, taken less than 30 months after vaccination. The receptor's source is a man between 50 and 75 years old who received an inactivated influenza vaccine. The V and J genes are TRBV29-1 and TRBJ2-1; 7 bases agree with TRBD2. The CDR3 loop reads CSVEELGRELINEQFF. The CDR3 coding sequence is TGCAGCGTTGAAGAGTTGGGGCGGGAGTTGATAAATGAGCAGTTCTTC.